This TCR beta chain was sequenced during a study of blood T cell repertoires in COVID-19. The V end lost 1 base, the J end lost 5 bases, and 17 bases lay between the germline ends. CDR3 length equals 16 residues. In germline, CDR1 is SGHAT, CDR2 FQNNGV. Per the authors' pipeline: Amplification of reference gene primers was used by the study to estimate nucleated cell counts. Produced via immunoSEQ multiplex PCR; TCRdb's table is partial and in-frame only. From that table come the V and J calls and clone size; the DNA was used to work out D and trimming. Seen here are 40,000 to 50,000 clones, 80% to 90% observed once, and the top ten hold about a sixth.

Sequencing used peripheral blood. This TCR derives from a human donor in a cohort sampled during active COVID-19. The donor label of this sample is uncertain. The V gene is TRBV11-2, the J gene TRBJ2-5, with D tentatively TRBD2 (7 bases). CDR3 in amino acids: CASSLGGGPRSETQYF. As DNA, the CDR3 is TGTGCCAGCAGCTTAGGGGGGGGGCCGCGAAGTGAGACCCAGTACTTC.